Shown below are 29 T cell receptor beta chains from a single sample sequenced in a study of patients and donors after allogeneic stem cell transplantation. One entry per CDR3 protein, called by TCRdb with MiXCR from the RT-PCR reads. Here the sample spans about 230,000 distinct CDR3 sequences, less than 15% being singletons. Sequencing used blood, either unsorted or a sorted T cell fraction (not recorded which). Source of these receptors: a human donor who was either an allogeneic HSCT recipient or a stem cell or donor lymphocyte infusion donor (not recorded which). It is not recorded whose cells these are; they may come from a transplant donor.

This clonotype was recorded at least ten times. V usage is TRBV18 and J usage is TRBJ1-5; the D gene is possibly TRBD1 (6 bases). This CDR3 is 13 amino acids long. Germline V lookup: CDR1 KGHSH, CDR2 LQKENI. Trimming took 3 bases from V and 7 from J, leaving 10 bases between them. In DNA, the CDR3 is TGTGCCAGCTCACCGAGGGGGGACCAGCCCCAGCATTTT. Amino acid sequence: CASSPRGDQPQHF.

This clonotype was observed many times. The rearrangement links TRBV20-1 to TRBJ1-2; D gene unclear. The V end lost 2 bases, the J end lost 5 bases, and 9 bases lay between the germline ends. CDR1 and CDR2 from the germline V gene are DFQATT and SNEGSKA (reference sequence). This CDR3 spans 12 amino acids. The CDR3, as DNA: TGCAGTGCTAGATACAGCAGTTATGGCTACACCTTC. Amino acid sequence: CSARYSSYGYTF.

V usage is TRBV4-2 and J usage is TRBJ2-3; D unclear. This CDR3 has 13 amino acids. The ends were cut back, 1 base at V and 0 bases at J, with 2 bases in the middle. Germline V gene sequence: CDR1 LGHNA, CDR2 YNFKEQ. The DNA for the CDR3 is TGTGCCAGCAGCCAAGCCAGCACAGATACGCAGTATTTT. It encodes CASSQASTDTQYF.

This clonotype was recorded many times. The chain combines TRBV10-3 with TRBJ2-3; 9 bases are a match to TRBD2. V lost 3 bases to trimming and J lost 5 bases; unmatched junction nucleotides: 15. CDR1 and CDR2 (germline): ENHRY, SYGVKD. The CDR3 extends over 18 amino acids. This CDR3 reads CAISDQLGGRAGRDTQYF. The DNA for the CDR3 is TGTGCCATCAGTGACCAACTAGGCGGGAGGGCCGGGAGAGATACGCAGTATTTT.

This clonotype was seen at least ten times. The chain joins TRBV12-3 or TRBV12-4 to TRBJ2-2, with D possibly TRBD2 on 5 matching bases. The CDR3 is 13 residues long. V lost 3 bases and J lost 5, with 7 bases in between. In nucleotides, the CDR3 is TGTGCCAGCAGTTTCCCGGGGACCGGGGAGCTGTTTTTT. Translation: CASSFPGTGELFF.

This chain connects TRBV10-1 to TRBJ1-6, with unresolved D. The CDR3 totals 12 residues. Germline values: CDR1 WNHNN, CDR2 SYGVQD (reference sequence). Between the trimmed V and J ends, which lost 10 bases and 13 bases, there was a span of 17 bases. The CDR3: CAIGPQRSPLHF. The CDR3 DNA reads as TGCGCCATTGGCCCGCAGAGATCGCCCCTCCACTTT.

At least ten counts were recorded for this clonotype. The chain carries TRBV4-1 and TRBJ2-7; 13 bases fit TRBD2. The CDR3 is 15 amino acids. J gave up 9 bases and V 1 base, and 6 bases lay outside the gene matches. The germline gives CDR1 MGHRA, CDR2 YSYEKL. The CDR3 DNA reads as TGCGCCAGCAGCCAAGGGACTAGCGGGAGATCTGCGCAGTACTTC. Amino acids: CASSQGTSGRSAQYF.

V and J are TRBV4-2 and TRBJ2-5; D remains ambiguous. The V end was cut by 1 base, the J end by 0 bases, with 6 bases between. Germline CDR1 and CDR2: LGHNA and YNFKEQ. The CDR3 contains 14 residues. The CDR3 DNA reads as TGTGCCAGCAGCCAAGTTGCGGACCAAGAGACCCAGTACTTC. It encodes CASSQVADQETQYF.

There are a few counts of this clonotype. The rearrangement joins TRBV20-1 to TRBJ2-5, with 8 bases that match TRBD1. Trimming took 5 bases from V and 5 from J; bases not matched to a gene: 4. The CDR3 is made up of 12 amino acids. The germline V gene encodes CDR1 DFQATT and CDR2 SNEGSKA (reference sequence). In DNA form, the CDR3 reads TGCAGTGCTTCAGGGGGCGGCGAGACCCAGTACTTC. This sequence encodes CSASGGGETQYF.

This clonotype was detected ten times or more. The chain uses TRBV18 and TRBJ2-1; possibly TRBD2 for D (7 bases). Trimming cost V 1 base and J 0 bases, with 10 bases left between them. Per the germline V gene, CDR1 is KGHSH and CDR2 is LQKENI. The CDR3 runs 16 residues. The CDR3 spells CASSPQGGSSYNEQFF. In nucleotides, the CDR3 is TGTGCCAGCTCACCACAGGGGGGGAGCTCCTACAATGAGCAGTTCTTC.

The CDR3 here is CSARDWAGQGQPQHF. CDR3 sequence (DNA): TGCAGTGCTAGAGATTGGGCGGGACAGGGTCAGCCCCAGCATTTT. The chain has TRBV20-1 and TRBJ1-5; 9 bases fit TRBD1. The CDR3 has 15 amino acids. V was pared by 0 bases and J by 6 bases, with 6 bases of the junction left unmatched. Germline V lookup: CDR1 DFQATT, CDR2 SNEGSKA (reference sequence).

V usage is TRBV12-5 and J usage is TRBJ1-1; 8 bases line up with TRBD1. This CDR3 spans 19 amino acids. Unmatched junction bases numbered 12, after V lost 0 bases and J lost 0 bases. The germline CDR1 and CDR2 sequences are LGHNT and FRNRAP. The DNA for the CDR3 is TGTGCTAGTGGTTTGGTAGTCGGTGGGACAGGACGAATGAACACTGAAGCTTTCTTT. Protein sequence: CASGLVVGGTGRMNTEAFF.

This clonotype was observed at least ten times. The chain combines TRBV6-1 with TRBJ2-2, with D tentatively TRBD1 or TRBD2 (7 bases each). There are 17 residues in the CDR3. CDR1 and CDR2 (germline): MNHNS, SASEGT. The germline V and J ends were trimmed by 5 bases and 0 bases, with 16 bases remaining between them. The CDR3, as DNA: TGTGCCAGCAGTACCCAGGGGGGGGGGCCGAACACCGGGGAGCTGTTTTTT. It yields the protein CASSTQGGGPNTGELFF.

This clonotype was seen many times. The rearrangement joins TRBV3-1 to TRBJ2-7, with D hard to call. The germline V gene encodes CDR1 LGHDT and CDR2 YNNKEL (reference sequence). The V gene lost 1 base and the J gene lost 7 bases, with 11 bases spanning the gap. This CDR3 spans 13 amino acids. Here the CDR3 DNA reads TGTGCCAGCAGCCAAGGCCCCGGGCTGGAGCAGTACTTC. This codes for CASSQGPGLEQYF.

This clonotype was seen a handful of times. The genes are TRBV11-2 and TRBJ2-2, with TRBD1 identical over 10 bases. This CDR3 has 18 residues. With V trimmed by 5 bases and J by 6 bases, 15 bases remained unmatched. Germline V CDR1 and CDR2: SGHAT, FQNNGV. The CDR3 protein is CASSKGTGATSRAGELFF. The DNA of the CDR3 is TGTGCCAGCAGCAAAGGGACAGGGGCCACTTCTCGAGCCGGGGAGCTGTTTTTT.

The V gene is TRBV6-2 or TRBV6-3, the J gene TRBJ2-6; D not resolved. Trimming pared 8 bases from V and 4 bases from J, leaving 12 bases between. This CDR3 contains 14 residues. The germline V gene has CDR1 MNHEY and CDR2 SVGEGT. The CDR3 DNA sequence: TGTGCCAGCTTCCTAGGTGCCGGGGCCAACGTCCTGACTTTC. Protein sequence: CASFLGAGANVLTF.

The chain joins TRBV5-1 to TRBJ2-3; TRBD2 matches 13 bases. Unmatched junction bases numbered 11, after V lost 6 bases and J lost 7 bases. The CDR3 is made up of 16 amino acids. Germline CDR1 and CDR2: SGHRS and YFSETQ. CDR3 in amino acids: CASNRGTSGVTNTQYF. DNA of the CDR3: TGCGCCAGCAATAGGGGGACTAGCGGGGTCACGAATACGCAGTATTTT.

This clonotype has at least ten counts. The V and J genes are TRBV20-1 and TRBJ2-1, with TRBD2 identical over 7 bases. There are 14 residues in the CDR3. J lost 2 bases, V lost 6 bases, and 7 bases had no gene match. Germline V gives CDR1 DFQATT, CDR2 SNEGSKA (reference sequence). DNA for the CDR3: TGCAGTGCCCGACGTCTAGCGGCCTACAATGAGCAGTTCTTC. This encodes CSARRLAAYNEQFF.

The rearrangement links TRBV6-2 or TRBV6-3 to TRBJ1-2; unclear D gene. The CDR3 is made up of 15 amino acids. CDR1 is MNHEY, CDR2 SVGEGT, per germline. V shed 5 bases and J shed 1 base, with 14 bases lying between them. The CDR3 loop is CASSHGLPVNYGYTF. In DNA form, the CDR3 reads TGTGCCAGCAGTCACGGACTCCCGGTTAACTATGGCTACACCTTC.

This clonotype was observed a few times. CDR3 sequence: CASSPGTSVDTQYF. The CDR3 DNA sequence: TGTGCCAGCTCACCCGGGACATCGGTAGATACGCAGTATTTT. The gene calls are TRBV18 and TRBJ2-3; D may be TRBD1 (6 bases). The germline V and J ends were trimmed by 3 bases and 5 bases, with 12 bases remaining between them. This CDR3 has 14 residues. Looked up from germline, CDR1 is KGHSH and CDR2 is LQKENI.

This clonotype is a singleton in its sample. This sequence joins TRBV27 and TRBJ1-1; D is possibly TRBD1 (6 bases). V gave up 8 bases and J gave up 1 base, with 11 bases separating them. The germline V gene encodes CDR1 MNHEY and CDR2 SMNVEV (reference sequence). The CDR3 spans 13 residues. The DNA of the CDR3 is TGTGCCAGCCAGGACAGAGGGAACACTGAAGCTTTCTTT. It yields the protein CASQDRGNTEAFF.

This clonotype was recorded at least ten times. The chain carries TRBV29-1 and TRBJ1-3; D may be TRBD1 (5 bases). The CDR3 contains 11 residues. The germline CDR1 and CDR2 sequences are SQVTM and ANQGSEA. The V gene lost 6 bases and the J gene lost 3 bases, with 6 bases spanning the gap. The CDR3 sequence: CSVRGGNTIYF. CDR3 bases: TGCAGCGTGAGGGGTGGAAACACCATATATTTT. Filled out from reference TRBV29-1 and TRBJ1-3, the complete variable domain reads SAVISQKPSRDICQRGTSLTIQCQVDSQVTMMFWYRQQPGQSLTLIATANQGSEATYESGFVIDKFPISRPNLTFSTLTVSNMSPEDSSIYLCSVRGGNTIYFGEGSWLTVV.

V and J are TRBV11-2 and TRBJ2-1; TRBD2 matches at 15 bases. From germline, CDR1 is SGHAT and CDR2 FQNNGV. This CDR3 comprises 15 residues. Trimming took 5 bases from V and 12 from J; bases not matched to a gene: 8. CDR3 residues: CASSRTSGGVGVQFF. Here the CDR3 DNA reads TGTGCCAGCAGCCGGACTAGCGGGGGGGTCGGCGTGCAGTTCTTC.

The chain is built from TRBV18 and TRBJ2-6; 9 nucleotides match TRBD1. V lost 5 bases to trimming and J lost 0 bases; unmatched junction nucleotides: 5. Germline V CDR1 and CDR2: KGHSH, LQKENI. The CDR3 is 17 residues long. DNA for the CDR3: TGTGCCAGCTCAACGGGACAGGGCCTCTCTGGGGCCAACGTCCTGACTTTC. It codes for CASSTGQGLSGANVLTF.

The table lists this clonotype with a few counts. This chain connects TRBV6-1 to TRBJ2-7; 9 positions match TRBD1. Germline values: CDR1 MNHNS, CDR2 SASEGT. CDR3 length equals 14 residues. Unmatched junction bases numbered 9, after V lost 6 bases and J lost 6 bases. CDR3 protein: CASRRTGALGEQYF. Here the CDR3 DNA reads TGTGCCAGCAGAAGGACAGGGGCCTTGGGCGAGCAGTACTTC.

At least ten counts were recorded for this clonotype. The chain has TRBV12-3 or TRBV12-4 and TRBJ2-7; D uncertain. This CDR3 contains 14 residues. V was trimmed by 2 bases and J by 2 bases, leaving 10 bases between them. The CDR3 DNA reads as TGTGCCAGCAGTTTACGTCAACCTCCCTACGAGCAGTACTTC. This codes for CASSLRQPPYEQYF.

This clonotype was seen ten or more times. The V and J genes are TRBV29-1 and TRBJ1-1; possible D gene TRBD1, 6 bases. The CDR3 loop spans 13 amino acids. V was pared by 1 base and J by 4 bases, with 10 bases between. Germline lookup yields CDR1 SQVTM and CDR2 ANQGSEA. Here the CDR3 reads CSVEAGVGTEAFF. In DNA, the CDR3 is TGCAGCGTTGAAGCAGGGGTTGGCACTGAAGCTTTCTTT.

This clonotype was seen repeatedly, ten times or more. This chain connects TRBV2 to TRBJ2-5; TRBD2 is a possible D gene (5 bases). This CDR3 region has 13 residues. Germline loops: CDR1 SNHLY, CDR2 FYNNEI. Trimming shortened V by 7 bases and J by 5 bases, and 14 bases separated the two germline ends. In DNA, the CDR3 is TGTGCCAGCAAATCCTCCCGAGGGGAGACCCAGTACTTC. Translated, it gives CASKSSRGETQYF.

Only a few counts were recorded for this clonotype. This chain uses TRBV2 with TRBJ2-5, with a possible D match to TRBD2 (5 bases). Germline V gene data show CDR1 as SNHLY and CDR2 as FYNNEI. The germline V and J ends were trimmed by 0 bases and 0 bases, with 11 bases remaining between them. The CDR3 extends over 16 amino acids. CDR3: CASSEARTLYQETQYF. The CDR3 region has the DNA TGTGCCAGCAGTGAAGCTAGGACTTTGTACCAAGAGACCCAGTACTTC.